This TCR beta chain was retrieved from a study of T-cell memory formation after mild COVID-19. Overall study results and limits: Prior to infection, memory already included some responding clones, suggesting cross-reactive memory joined. Mainly CM and EM harbored the contracting CD4+ clones; mainly EMRA harbored the CD8+ ones.

The TCR alpha and TCR beta cDNA libraries, bearing sample barcodes and UMIs, were generated by 5'RACE using constant-segment primers. TCRdb re-derived calls from the 5' RACE reads in MiXCR, one entry per CDR3 protein. The sample consists of about 400,000 distinct CDR3 sequences, about an eighth of them appearing once. This clonotype was detected ten times or more. As yet, its antigen is unknown. Trimming shortened V by 8 bases and J by 4 bases, and 14 bases separated the two germline ends. CDR3 length: 13 amino acids. The germline gives CDR1 SNHLY, CDR2 FYNNEI. This sequence originates from a young man who had mild COVID-19 (a few samples of this study predate the infection). Cell type and time point are not known. This chain joins TRBV2 and TRBJ1-1, with D tentatively TRBD1 (6 bases). Sequenced input: PBMCs or a T cell subset sorted from them (not recorded which). The DNA of the CDR3 is TGTGCCAGCCCCAAGGGGGTGGGCACTGAAGCTTTCTTT. Amino acid sequence: CASPKGVGTEAFF.